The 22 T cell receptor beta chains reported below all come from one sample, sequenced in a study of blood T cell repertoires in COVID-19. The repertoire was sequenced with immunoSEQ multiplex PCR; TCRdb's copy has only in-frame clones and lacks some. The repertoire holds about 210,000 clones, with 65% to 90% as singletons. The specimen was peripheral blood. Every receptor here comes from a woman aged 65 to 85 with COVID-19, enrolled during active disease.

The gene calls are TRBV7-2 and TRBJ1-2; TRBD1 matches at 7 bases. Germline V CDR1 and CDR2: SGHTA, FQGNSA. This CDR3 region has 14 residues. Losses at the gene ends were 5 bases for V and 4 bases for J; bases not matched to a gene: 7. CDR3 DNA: TGTGCCAGCAGCCATGGGACAGCTCGCTATGGCTACACCTTC. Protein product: CASSHGTARYGYTF.

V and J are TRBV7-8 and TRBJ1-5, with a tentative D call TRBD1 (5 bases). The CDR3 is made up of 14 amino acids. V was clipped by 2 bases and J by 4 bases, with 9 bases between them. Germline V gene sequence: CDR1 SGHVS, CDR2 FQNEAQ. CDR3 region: CASSLQGGNQPQHF. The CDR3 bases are TGTGCCAGCAGCTTACAGGGAGGGAATCAGCCCCAGCATTTT.

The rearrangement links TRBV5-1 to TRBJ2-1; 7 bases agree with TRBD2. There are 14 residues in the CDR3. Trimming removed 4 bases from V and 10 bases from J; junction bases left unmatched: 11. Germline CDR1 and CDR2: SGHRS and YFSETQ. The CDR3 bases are TGCGCCAGCAGCCCCGGGACTACCACACGGGAGCAGTTCTTC. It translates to CASSPGTTTREQFF.

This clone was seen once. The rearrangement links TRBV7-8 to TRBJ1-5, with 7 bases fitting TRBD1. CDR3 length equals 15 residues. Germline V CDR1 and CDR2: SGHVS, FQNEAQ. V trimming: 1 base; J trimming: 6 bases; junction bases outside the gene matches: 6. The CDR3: CASSLEGRGLQPQHF. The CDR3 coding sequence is TGTGCCAGCAGCTTAGAGGGTAGGGGGCTTCAGCCCCAGCATTTT.

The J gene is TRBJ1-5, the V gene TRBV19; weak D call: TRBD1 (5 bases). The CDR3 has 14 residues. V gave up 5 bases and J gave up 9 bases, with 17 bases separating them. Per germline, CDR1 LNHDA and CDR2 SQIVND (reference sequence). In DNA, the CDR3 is TGTGCCAGTAGTTCCAGACAGCTCCAGAGGCCCCAGCATTTT. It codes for CASSSRQLQRPQHF.

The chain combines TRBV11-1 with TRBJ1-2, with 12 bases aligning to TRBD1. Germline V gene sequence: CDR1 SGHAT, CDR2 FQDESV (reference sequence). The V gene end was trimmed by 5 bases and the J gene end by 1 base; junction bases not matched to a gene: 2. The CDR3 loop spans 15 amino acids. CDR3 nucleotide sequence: TGTGCCAGCAGCGGGACAGGGGGCTTTAACTATGGCTACACCTTC. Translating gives CASSGTGGFNYGYTF.

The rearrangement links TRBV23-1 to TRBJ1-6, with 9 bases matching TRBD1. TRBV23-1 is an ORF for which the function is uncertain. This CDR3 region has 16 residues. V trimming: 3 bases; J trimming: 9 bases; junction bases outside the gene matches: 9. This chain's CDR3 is CASSHHGQGRSSPLHF. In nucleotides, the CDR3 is TGCGCCAGCAGTCACCATGGACAGGGGAGGTCTTCACCCCTCCACTTT.

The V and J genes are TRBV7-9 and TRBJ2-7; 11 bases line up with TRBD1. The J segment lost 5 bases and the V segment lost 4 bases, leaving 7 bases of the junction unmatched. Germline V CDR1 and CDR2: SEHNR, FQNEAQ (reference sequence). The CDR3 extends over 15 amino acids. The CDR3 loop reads CASSSGQGARNEQYF. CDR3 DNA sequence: TGTGCCAGCAGCTCCGGACAGGGGGCACGGAACGAGCAGTACTTC.

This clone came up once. The chain's CDR3 is CASSPPARHKILAKNIQYF. CDR3 in DNA: TGTGCCAGCAGCCCCCCCGCCAGGCACAAGATCCTAGCCAAAAACATTCAGTACTTC. The J gene is TRBJ2-4, the V gene TRBV6-4; D is uncertain. This CDR3 contains 19 residues. Germline-derived CDR1 and CDR2 are MRHNA and SNTAGT. Trimming shortened V by 6 bases and J by 0 bases, and 24 bases separated the two germline ends.

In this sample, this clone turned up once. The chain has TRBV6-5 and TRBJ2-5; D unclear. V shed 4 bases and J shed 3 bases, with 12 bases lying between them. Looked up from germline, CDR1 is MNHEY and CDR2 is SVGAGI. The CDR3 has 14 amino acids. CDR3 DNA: TGTGCCAGCAGTTGGGCCGACCCGGAAGAGACCCAGTACTTC. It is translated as CASSWADPEETQYF.

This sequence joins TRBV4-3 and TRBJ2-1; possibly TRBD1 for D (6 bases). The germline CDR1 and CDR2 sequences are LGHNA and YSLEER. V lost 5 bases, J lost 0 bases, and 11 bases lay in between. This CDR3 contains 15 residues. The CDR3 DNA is TGCGCCAGCAGCACCCGGACAGTCTCCTACAATGAGCAGTTCTTC. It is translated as CASSTRTVSYNEQFF.

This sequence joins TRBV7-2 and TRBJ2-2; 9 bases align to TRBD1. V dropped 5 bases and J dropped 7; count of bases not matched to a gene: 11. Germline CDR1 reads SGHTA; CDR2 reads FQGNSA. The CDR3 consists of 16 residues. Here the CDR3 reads CASSKSPGQGGGELFF. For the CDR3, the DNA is TGTGCCAGCAGCAAAAGTCCGGGACAGGGTGGCGGGGAGCTGTTTTTT. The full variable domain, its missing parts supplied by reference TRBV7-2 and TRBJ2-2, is GAGVSQSPSNKVTEKGKDVELRCDPISGHTALYWYRQSLGQGLEFLIYFQGNSAPDKSGLPSDRFSAERTGGSVSTLTIQRTQQEDSAVYLCASSKSPGQGGGELFFGEGSRLTVL.

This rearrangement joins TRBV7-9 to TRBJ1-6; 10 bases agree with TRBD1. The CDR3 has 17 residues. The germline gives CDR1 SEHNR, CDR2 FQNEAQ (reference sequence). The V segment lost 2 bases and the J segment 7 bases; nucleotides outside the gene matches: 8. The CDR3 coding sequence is TGTGCCAGCAGCTTACGTGCCGGGACAGGGGCCAATTCACCCCTCCACTTT. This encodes CASSLRAGTGANSPLHF.

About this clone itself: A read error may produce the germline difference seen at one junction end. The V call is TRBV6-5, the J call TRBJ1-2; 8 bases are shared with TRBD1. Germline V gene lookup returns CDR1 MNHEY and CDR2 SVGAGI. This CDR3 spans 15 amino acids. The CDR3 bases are TGTGCCAGCACTTACCGAGGGGACAGGAACTATGGCTACACCTTC. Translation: CASTYRGDRNYGYTF.

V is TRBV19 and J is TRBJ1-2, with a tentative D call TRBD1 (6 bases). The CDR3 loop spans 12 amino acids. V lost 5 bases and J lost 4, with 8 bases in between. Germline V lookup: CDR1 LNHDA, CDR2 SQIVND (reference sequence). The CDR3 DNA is TGTGCCAGTAGTCAGGGGACCTATGGCTACACCTTC. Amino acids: CASSQGTYGYTF.

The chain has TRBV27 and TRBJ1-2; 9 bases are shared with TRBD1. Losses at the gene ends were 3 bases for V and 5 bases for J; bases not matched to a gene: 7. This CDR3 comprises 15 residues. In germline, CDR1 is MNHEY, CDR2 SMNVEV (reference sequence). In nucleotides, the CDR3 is TGTGCCAGCAGTTTTAGGGACAGGGTCGGATATGGCTACACCTTC. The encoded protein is CASSFRDRVGYGYTF.

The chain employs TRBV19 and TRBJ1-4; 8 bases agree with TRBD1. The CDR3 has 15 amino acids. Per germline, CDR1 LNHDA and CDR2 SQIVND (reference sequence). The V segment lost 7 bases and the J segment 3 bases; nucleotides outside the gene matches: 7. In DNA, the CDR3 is TGTGCCAGTACGGACTGGGACAGGTCTAATGAAAAACTGTTTTTT. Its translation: CASTDWDRSNEKLFF.

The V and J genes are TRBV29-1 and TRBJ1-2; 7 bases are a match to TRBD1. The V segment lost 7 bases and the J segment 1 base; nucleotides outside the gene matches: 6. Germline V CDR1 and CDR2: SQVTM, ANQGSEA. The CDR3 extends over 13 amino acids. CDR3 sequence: CSAIRGFNYGYTF. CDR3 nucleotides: TGCAGCGCCATCAGGGGGTTTAACTATGGCTACACCTTC.

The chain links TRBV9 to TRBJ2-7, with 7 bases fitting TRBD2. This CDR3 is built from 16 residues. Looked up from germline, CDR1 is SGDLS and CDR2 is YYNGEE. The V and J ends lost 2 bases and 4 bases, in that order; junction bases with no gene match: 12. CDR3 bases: TGTGCCAGCAGCGTTCATCCGGGAGGCAACCTTTACGAGCAGTACTTC. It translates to CASSVHPGGNLYEQYF.

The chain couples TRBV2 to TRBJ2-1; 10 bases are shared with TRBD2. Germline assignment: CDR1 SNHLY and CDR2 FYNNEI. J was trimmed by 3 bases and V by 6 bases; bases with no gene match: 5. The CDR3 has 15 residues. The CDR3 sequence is CASRPLAGNYNEQFF. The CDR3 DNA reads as TGTGCCAGCAGGCCACTAGCGGGGAACTACAATGAGCAGTTCTTC.

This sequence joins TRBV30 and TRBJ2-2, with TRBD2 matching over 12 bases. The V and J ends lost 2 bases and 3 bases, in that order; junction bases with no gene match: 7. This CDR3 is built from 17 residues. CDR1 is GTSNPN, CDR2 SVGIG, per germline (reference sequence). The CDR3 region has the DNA TGTGCCTGGAGTCCAGGACTAGCGGGACTACACACCGGGGAGCTGTTTTTT. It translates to CAWSPGLAGLHTGELFF.

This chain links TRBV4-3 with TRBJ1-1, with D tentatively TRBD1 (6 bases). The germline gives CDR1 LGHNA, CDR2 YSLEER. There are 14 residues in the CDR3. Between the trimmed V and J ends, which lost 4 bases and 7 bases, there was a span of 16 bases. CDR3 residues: CASSREGVYSEAFF. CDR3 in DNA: TGCGCCAGCAGCCGGGAGGGGGTATATAGTGAAGCTTTCTTT.